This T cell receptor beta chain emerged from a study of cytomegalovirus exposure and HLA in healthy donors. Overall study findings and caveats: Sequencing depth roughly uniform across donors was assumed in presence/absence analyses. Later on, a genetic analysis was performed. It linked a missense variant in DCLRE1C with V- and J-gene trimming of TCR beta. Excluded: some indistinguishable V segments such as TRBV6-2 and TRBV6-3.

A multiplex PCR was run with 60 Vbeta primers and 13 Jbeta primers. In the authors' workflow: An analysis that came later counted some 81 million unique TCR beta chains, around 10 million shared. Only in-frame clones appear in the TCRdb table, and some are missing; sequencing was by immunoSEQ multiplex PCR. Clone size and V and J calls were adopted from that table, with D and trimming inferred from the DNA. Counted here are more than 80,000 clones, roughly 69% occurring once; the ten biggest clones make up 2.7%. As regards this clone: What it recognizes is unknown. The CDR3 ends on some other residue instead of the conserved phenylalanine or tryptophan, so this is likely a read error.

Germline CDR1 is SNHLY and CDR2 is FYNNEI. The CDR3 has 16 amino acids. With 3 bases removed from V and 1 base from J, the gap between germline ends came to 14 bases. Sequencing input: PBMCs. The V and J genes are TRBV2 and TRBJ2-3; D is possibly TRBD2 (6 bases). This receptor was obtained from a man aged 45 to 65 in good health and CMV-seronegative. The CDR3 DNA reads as TGTGCCAGCAGTGACCCGGGGAGGATTGGCACAGATACGCAGTATGTT. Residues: CASSDPGRIGTDTQYV.